The 23 T cell receptor beta chains presented below share a single source sample, sequenced in a study of T cells expressing NK-cell markers. TCRdb re-called the 5' RACE reads; every CDR3 protein appears as one record, without DNA. Its table lists 200,000 to 300,000 distinct CDR3 sequences. The sequencing input was blood T cells: a sorted CD56 or NKG2C T cell subset, CD4+ or CD8+ T cells, or bulk PBMC T cells (not recorded which). Receptor source: a man aged 18 to 30 in good health.

The rearrangement links TRBV24-1 to TRBJ1-2. Per germline, CDR1 KGHDR and CDR2 SFDVKD. CDR3 size: 17 residues. The CDR3: CATSDSGGGPPYYGYTF.

V gene TRBV12-3 or TRBV12-4 combines with J gene TRBJ1-5; TCRdb calls TRBD1, which cannot be checked without DNA. CDR3 length equals 17 residues. The CDR3 reads CASRQGQGAGGNQPQHF.

The rearrangement uses TRBV12-3 or TRBV12-4 and TRBJ2-4; the D call of TRBD1 rests on TCRdb alone, since no DNA is present to check it. The CDR3 is made up of 15 amino acids. The CDR3 here is CASSLGGSPSAIQYF.

The V call is TRBV11-2, the J call TRBJ1-5; the D gene TCRdb calls, TRBD1, cannot be checked with no DNA. The germline V gene encodes CDR1 SGHAT and CDR2 FQNNGV. The CDR3 runs 17 residues. CDR3 protein: CASSLDGQGAFKQPQHF.

The chain couples TRBV18 to TRBJ1-1; without DNA, the TCRdb call of TRBD1 cannot be checked. Germline CDR1 KGHSH, CDR2 LQKENI. The CDR3 has 13 amino acids. CDR3 region: CASIPGTGEQAFF.

The chain links TRBV20-1 to TRBJ2-2; with no DNA, the TCRdb D assignment of TRBD2 cannot be verified. The germline V gene encodes CDR1 DFQATT and CDR2 SNEGSKA (reference sequence). This CDR3 is 17 amino acids long. The CDR3 region is CSARKFGGKHLTGELFF.

J is TRBJ2-2 and V is TRBV6-1; TCRdb returns TRBD2, unconfirmable since there is no DNA. CDR3 size: 14 residues. CDR1 is MNHNS, CDR2 SASEGT, per germline. CDR3: CASRRSSGAGELFF.

The chain uses TRBV5-1 and TRBJ2-1; TCRdb indicates TRBD1, and absent DNA this call remains unverified. There are 12 residues in the CDR3. Germline CDR1 SGHRS, CDR2 YFSETQ. CDR3 region: CATRDAGDEQFF.

The CDR3 sequence: CASSIVGQGAPYNEQFF. J is TRBJ2-1 and V is TRBV6-2 or TRBV6-3; TCRdb indicates TRBD1, and absent DNA this call remains unverified. CDR1 is MNHEY and CDR2 is SVGEGT in the germline V gene. This CDR3 has 17 amino acids.

This sequence joins TRBV24-1 and TRBJ2-2. CDR1 KGHDR and CDR2 SFDVKD come from the germline V gene. CDR3 length: 14 amino acids. This CDR3 reads CATRDKGNTGELFF.

The chain has TRBV2 and TRBJ1-4; lacking DNA, the TRBD1 call made by TCRdb goes unchecked. From germline, CDR1 is SNHLY and CDR2 FYNNEI. The CDR3 has 14 residues. Here the CDR3 reads CASSPPRGGEKLFF.

The rearrangement joins TRBV5-4 to TRBJ2-1. CDR3 size: 15 residues. Germline CDR1 and CDR2: SGHNT and YYREEE (reference sequence). The CDR3 loop is CASSFDGLYHNEQFF. The variable domain in full, completed from reference TRBV5-4 and TRBJ2-1, reads ETGVTQSPTHLIKTRGQQVTLRCSSQSGHNTVSWYQQALGQGPQFIFQYYREEENGRGNFPPRFSGLQFPNYSSELNVNALELDDSALYLCASSFDGLYHNEQFFGPGTRLTVL.

The gene calls are TRBV7-9 and TRBJ2-5; TCRdb gives TRBD2 as the D gene, but with no DNA this cannot be confirmed. The germline V gene has CDR1 SEHNR and CDR2 FQNEAQ (reference sequence). This CDR3 spans 14 amino acids. CDR3 sequence reads: CASSFASGRETQYF.

CDR3 residues: CASSSGWVGDTQYF. The chain couples TRBV5-4 to TRBJ2-3. CDR1 SGHNT and CDR2 YYREEE come from the germline V gene (reference sequence). The CDR3 is 14 amino acids.

The V gene is TRBV5-1, the J gene TRBJ1-1; no DNA is available, so the TRBD1 call from TCRdb remains unchecked. Germline CDR1 is SGHRS and CDR2 is YFSETQ. This CDR3 is 14 amino acids long. The CDR3 protein is CASGRDRGEGEAFF.

The chain couples TRBV30 to TRBJ2-1; lacking DNA, the TRBD1 call made by TCRdb goes unchecked. This CDR3 is built from 14 residues. Per the germline V gene, CDR1 is GTSNPN and CDR2 is SVGIG (reference sequence). Here the CDR3 reads CAWRQQGWVNEQFF.

The V and J genes are TRBV4-3 and TRBJ2-2; TCRdb gives TRBD1 as the D gene, but with no DNA this cannot be confirmed. The V gene's germline CDR1 is LGHNA and CDR2 YSLEER. This CDR3 has 15 amino acids. This CDR3 is CASSQGQGPGGELFF.

V gene TRBV10-3 combines with J gene TRBJ1-2. The CDR3 length is 15 residues. Per the germline V gene, CDR1 is ENHRY and CDR2 is SYGVKD. The CDR3 sequence: CAISDLSRANYGYTF.

The chain is built from TRBV18 and TRBJ2-3. The CDR3 is 17 amino acids. Germline V lookup: CDR1 KGHSH, CDR2 LQKENI. CDR3 sequence reads: CASSPPGRALSTDTQYF.

The chain uses TRBV13 and TRBJ2-1; the TCRdb call, TRBD1, lacks DNA for checking. Germline CDR1 is PRHDT and CDR2 is FYEKMQ (reference sequence). There are 16 residues in the CDR3. The CDR3 here is CASSPPGGDSYNEQFF.

V gene TRBV12-3 or TRBV12-4 combines with J gene TRBJ1-6; TCRdb calls TRBD1, which cannot be checked without DNA. The CDR3 is 15 amino acids. The CDR3 spells CASSPAGSANSPLHF.

CDR3 residues: CSVEQGANEQFF. The rearrangement links TRBV29-1 to TRBJ2-1; TCRdb lists TRBD1, though no DNA is available to test this call. Germline-derived CDR1 and CDR2 are SQVTM and ANQGSEA. This CDR3 spans 12 amino acids.

The chain uses TRBV7-9 and TRBJ1-1; the TRBD1 assignment by TCRdb is unverifiable without DNA. The V gene's germline CDR1 is SEHNR and CDR2 FQNEAQ (reference sequence). The CDR3 is made up of 17 amino acids. CDR3 protein: CASSEQGATTVNTEAFF.